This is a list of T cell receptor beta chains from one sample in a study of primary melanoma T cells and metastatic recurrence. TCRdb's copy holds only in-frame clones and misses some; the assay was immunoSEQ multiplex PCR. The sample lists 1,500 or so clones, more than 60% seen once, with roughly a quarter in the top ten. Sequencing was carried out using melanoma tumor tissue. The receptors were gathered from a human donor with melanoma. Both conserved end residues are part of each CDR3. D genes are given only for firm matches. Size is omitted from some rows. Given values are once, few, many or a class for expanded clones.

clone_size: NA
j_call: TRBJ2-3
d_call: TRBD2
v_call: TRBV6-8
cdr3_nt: TGTGCCAGCAGCCGTCGGGCACTAGCGGGGGGCACACACACAGATACGCAGTATTTT
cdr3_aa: CASSRRALAGGTHTDTQYF

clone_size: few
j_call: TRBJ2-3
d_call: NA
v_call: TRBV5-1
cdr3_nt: TGCGCCAGCAGCTTGAGGACATCAGAAGATACGCAGTATTTT
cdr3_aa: CASSLRTSEDTQYF

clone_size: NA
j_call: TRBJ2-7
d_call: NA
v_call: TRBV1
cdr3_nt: TGCACCAGCAGCCAAGGGACAGGGTATTACGAGCAGTACTTC
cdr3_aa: CTSSQGTGYYEQYF

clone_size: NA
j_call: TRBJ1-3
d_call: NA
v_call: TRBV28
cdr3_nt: TGTGCCAGCAGTTTATTTCAGGGCCTCTCTGGAAACACCATATATTTT
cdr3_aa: CASSLFQGLSGNTIYF

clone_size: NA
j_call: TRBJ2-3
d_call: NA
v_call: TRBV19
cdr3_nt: TGTGCCAGTAGTATAAGACGGGGCGATACGCAGTATTTT
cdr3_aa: CASSIRRGDTQYF

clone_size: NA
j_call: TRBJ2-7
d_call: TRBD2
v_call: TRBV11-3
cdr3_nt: TGTGCCAGCAGCTTATATCTAGCGGGAGGCGAGCAGTACTTC
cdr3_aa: CASSLYLAGGEQYF

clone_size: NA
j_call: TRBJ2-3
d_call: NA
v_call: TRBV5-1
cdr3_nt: TGCGCCAGCAGCTTTCAAGATAGCACAGATACGCAGTATTTT
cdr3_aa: CASSFQDSTDTQYF

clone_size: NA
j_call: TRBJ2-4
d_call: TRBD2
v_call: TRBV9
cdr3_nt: TGTGCCAGCAGCGCCCTAGCGGGATCCAAGGGCATTCAGTACTTC
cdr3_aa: CASSALAGSKGIQYF

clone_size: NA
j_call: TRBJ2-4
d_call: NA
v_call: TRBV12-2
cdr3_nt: TGTGCAAGTCGTTACAGCGGGGGGGCACCCAAAAACATTCAGTACTTC
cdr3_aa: CASRYSGGAPKNIQYF

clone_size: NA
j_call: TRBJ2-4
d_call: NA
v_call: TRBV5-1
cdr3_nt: TGCGCCAGCAGACAGGGTATTAGTAAAAACATTCAGTACTTC
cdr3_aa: CASRQGISKNIQYF

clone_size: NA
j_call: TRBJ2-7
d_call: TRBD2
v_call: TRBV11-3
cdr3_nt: TGTGCCAGCAGCTTATCCGGGACTAGCGAGTACGAGCAGTACTTC
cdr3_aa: CASSLSGTSEYEQYF

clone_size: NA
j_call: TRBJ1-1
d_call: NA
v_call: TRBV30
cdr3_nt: TGTGCCTGGAGTGTACCTACCGGACAGATGAACACTGAAGCTTTCTTT
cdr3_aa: CAWSVPTGQMNTEAFF

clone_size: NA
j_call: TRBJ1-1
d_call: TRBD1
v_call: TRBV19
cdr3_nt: TGTGCCAGTAGTGTCCACAGGGGAGTAATGAACACTGAAGCTTTCTTT
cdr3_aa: CASSVHRGVMNTEAFF

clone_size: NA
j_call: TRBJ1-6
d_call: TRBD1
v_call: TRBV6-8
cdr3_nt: TGTGCCAGCAGTTACTCACCCGGACAGGGAAATTCACCCCTCCACTTT
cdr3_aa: CASSYSPGQGNSPLHF

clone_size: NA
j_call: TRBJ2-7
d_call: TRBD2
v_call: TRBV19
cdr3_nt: TGTGCCAGTAGTTTCTCAACTAGCGTGGTCTACGAGCAGTACTTC
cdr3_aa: CASSFSTSVVYEQYF

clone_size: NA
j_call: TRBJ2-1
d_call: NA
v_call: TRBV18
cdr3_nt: TGTGCCAGCTCACCTTTCGTGGAGACAGCCGGCAATGAGCAGTTCTTC
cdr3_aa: CASSPFVETAGNEQFF

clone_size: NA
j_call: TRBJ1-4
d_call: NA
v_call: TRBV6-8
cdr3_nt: TGTGCCAGCAGTTACTCAGGGGGGGAGAGTGAAAAACTGTTTTTT
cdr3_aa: CASSYSGGESEKLFF

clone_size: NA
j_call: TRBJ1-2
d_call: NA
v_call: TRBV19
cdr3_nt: TGTGCCAGTAGTCGGGACAACCTAAATGGCTACACCTTC
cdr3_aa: CASSRDNLNGYTF

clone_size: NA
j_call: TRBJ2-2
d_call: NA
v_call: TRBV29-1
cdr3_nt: TGCAGCGCTGACATATTGAACACCGGGGAGCTGTTTTTT
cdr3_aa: CSADILNTGELFF

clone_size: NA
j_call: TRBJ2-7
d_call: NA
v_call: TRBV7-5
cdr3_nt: TGTGCCAGCAGCTTATCCAGGGAGGGGCGCGAGCAGTACTTC
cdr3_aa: CASSLSREGREQYF

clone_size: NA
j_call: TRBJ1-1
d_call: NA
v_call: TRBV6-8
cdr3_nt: TGTGCCAGCAGTAACAGCCTCCGCGACACTGAAGCTTTCTTT
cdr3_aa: CASSNSLRDTEAFF

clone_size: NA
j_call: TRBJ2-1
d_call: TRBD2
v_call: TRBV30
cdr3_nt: TGTGCCTGGAGTGGCGGGACTAGCGGGGCCTACAATGAGCAGTTCTTC
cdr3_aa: CAWSGGTSGAYNEQFF

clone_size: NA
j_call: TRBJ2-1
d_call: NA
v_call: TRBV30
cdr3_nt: TGTGCCTGGAGCCGAACCCAACGGGACGAGCAGTTCTTC
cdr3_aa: CAWSRTQRDEQFF

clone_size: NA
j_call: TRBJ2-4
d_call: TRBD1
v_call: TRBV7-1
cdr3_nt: TGTGCCAGCAGCCGCTCGACAGGGTCGGGAAACATTCAGTACTTC
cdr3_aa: CASSRSTGSGNIQYF

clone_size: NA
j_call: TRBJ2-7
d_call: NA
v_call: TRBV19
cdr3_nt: TGTGCCAGTAGCCGGGGTCTAGATTACGAGCAGTACTTC
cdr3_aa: CASSRGLDYEQYF

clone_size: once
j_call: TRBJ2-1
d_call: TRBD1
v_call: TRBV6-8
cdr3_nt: TGTGCCAGCAGTTGGGGGCGGGGACAGGGTAATGAGCAGTTCTTC
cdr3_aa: CASSWGRGQGNEQFF

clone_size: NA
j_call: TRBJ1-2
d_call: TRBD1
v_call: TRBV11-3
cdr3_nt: TGTGCCAGCAGCAAAGGGGGCGAGTGGGGAGGCTACACCTTC
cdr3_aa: CASSKGGEWGGYTF

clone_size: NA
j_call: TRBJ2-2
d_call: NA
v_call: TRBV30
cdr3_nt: TGTGCCTGGAGTGTTGGGGGTCTTAGCACCGGGGAGCTGTTTTTT
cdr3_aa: CAWSVGGLSTGELFF